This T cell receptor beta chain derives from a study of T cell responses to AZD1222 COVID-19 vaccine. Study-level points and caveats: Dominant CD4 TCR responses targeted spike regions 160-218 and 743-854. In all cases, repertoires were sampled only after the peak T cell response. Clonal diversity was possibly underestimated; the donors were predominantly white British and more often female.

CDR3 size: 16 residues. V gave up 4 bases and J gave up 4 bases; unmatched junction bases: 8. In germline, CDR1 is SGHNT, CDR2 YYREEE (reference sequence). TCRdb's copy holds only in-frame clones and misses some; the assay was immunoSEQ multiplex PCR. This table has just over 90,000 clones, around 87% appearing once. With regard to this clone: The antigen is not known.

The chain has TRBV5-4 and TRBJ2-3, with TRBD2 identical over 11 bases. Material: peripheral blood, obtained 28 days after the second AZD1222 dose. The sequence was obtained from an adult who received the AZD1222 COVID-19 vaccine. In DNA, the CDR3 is TGTGCCAGCAGCACCAAGACTAGCGGGACGGCAGATACGCAGTATTTT. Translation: CASSTKTSGTADTQYF.